Listed here is a single T cell receptor beta chain. Its antigen remains unknown. The PCR ran on 60 Vbeta and 13 Jbeta primers. The protocol was immunoSEQ multiplex PCR, while the TCRdb copy is restricted to in-frame clones and leaves out a portion. The profile shows 150,000 to 250,000 clones, approximately 85% of them singletons. This record comes from a study of cytomegalovirus exposure and HLA in healthy donors. Overall study: Out of fewer than 400 genotyped donors, roughly 78% belonged to the Caucasian-associated ancestry cluster. Study-level findings and limits: Researchers reported in a later analysis that common viral pathogens appeared linked to several top clusters. Most likely, a cluster of highly shared sequence variants arose as a sequencing artifact.

Germline V lookup: CDR1 SEHNR, CDR2 FQNEAQ (reference sequence). Trimming cost V 5 bases and J 0 bases; bases outside gene matches: 6. The CDR3 is 15 residues long. The source of this sequence is a woman between 45 and 65 years old in good health and CMV-seronegative. The chain joins TRBV7-9 to TRBJ1-1, with 7 nucleotides matching TRBD1. The sequencing input was PBMCs. Written as DNA, the CDR3 is TGTGCCAGCAGCCCCCGGGACAGCATGAACACTGAAGCTTTCTTT. It is translated as CASSPRDSMNTEAFF.